The clone carrying this T cell receptor beta chain was counted once. Antigen unknown. This entry is derived from a study of monozygotic twins with cystic fibrosis. General observations from the study: J usage was most co-twin-similar in 8 of 16 pairs, V in 13. Monozygotic CF twin pairs shared significantly more nucleotide-identical clonotypes than unrelated CF individuals did. Low clonality (median roughly 0.0087) suggested a mostly naive repertoire.

Profiled with immunoSEQ multiplex PCR; TCRdb holds only in-frame clones, not every one. The sample contains about 14,000 clones, approximately 98% of which appear only once. Germline V gene sequence: CDR1 LNHDA, CDR2 SQIVND (reference sequence). The V segment lost 4 bases and the J segment 6 bases; nucleotides outside the gene matches: 7. The CDR3 is made up of 14 amino acids. V gene TRBV19 combines with J gene TRBJ2-7; the match to TRBD1 covers 9 bases. Sequencing input: blood. The sequence came from a girl between 2 and 10 years old with cystic fibrosis. DNA for the CDR3: TGTGCCAGTAGTAGGGGACAGGGCCTCGGCGAGCAGTACTTC. The encoded protein is CASSRGQGLGEQYF.